Below are 11 T cell receptor beta chains sequenced from a single sample in a study of Ad26.COV2.S vaccination and SARS-CoV-2 variants. Sequenced by immunoSEQ multiplex PCR; TCRdb stores in-frame clones only, minus some. The table has roughly 380,000 clones, about 92% seen once. The sequences come from peripheral blood, collected after recovery from COVID-19. All receptors derive from a human donor who had recovered from COVID-19.

The chain is built from TRBV7-9 and TRBJ1-1; a possible D gene is TRBD1 (5 bases). This CDR3 is built from 15 residues. The ends were cut back, 5 bases at V and 1 base at J, with 14 bases in the middle. Germline lookup yields CDR1 SEHNR and CDR2 FQNEAQ (reference sequence). CDR3 nucleotides: TGTGCCAGCAGCCTTCTAGTTGGGGGGAACACTGAAGCTTTCTTT. It is translated as CASSLLVGGNTEAFF.

CDR3 nucleotide sequence: TGTGCCAGCAGCCTCCCCTGGGCGGGGCAAAGCACAGATACGCAGTATTTT. The encoded protein is CASSLPWAGQSTDTQYF. The V call is TRBV5-4, the J call TRBJ2-3; tentatively, D is TRBD2 (6 bases). Germline assignment: CDR1 SGHNT and CDR2 YYREEE (reference sequence). The CDR3 has 17 amino acids. V shed 4 bases and J shed 0 bases, with 18 bases lying between them. Combining the CDR3 with reference TRBV5-4 and TRBJ2-3 gives the whole variable domain ETGVTQSPTHLIKTRGQQVTLRCSSQSGHNTVSWYQQALGQGPQFIFQYYREEENGRGNFPPRFSGLQFPNYSSELNVNALELDDSALYLCASSLPWAGQSTDTQYFGPGTRLTVL.

CDR3 DNA sequence: TGTGCCATCAGCCACGGACAGAACACTGAAGCTTTCTTT. It codes for CAISHGQNTEAFF. This sequence joins TRBV10-3 and TRBJ1-1, with a weak D call TRBD1 (5 bases). The V gene's germline CDR1 is ENHRY and CDR2 SYGVKD. V lost 6 bases, J lost 1 base, and 9 bases lay in between. CDR3 length equals 13 residues.

The genes are TRBV9 and TRBJ1-2; D is possibly TRBD1 (5 bases). The CDR3 contains 16 residues. Per the germline V gene, CDR1 is SGDLS and CDR2 is YYNGEE. V lost 3 bases to trimming and J lost 1 base, with 16 bases between them. CDR3 sequence (DNA): TGTGCCAGCAGCGCCCACGGTGGGGGAGGTAACTATGGCTACACCTTC. Translation: CASSAHGGGGNYGYTF. Based on the CDR3 plus reference TRBV9 and TRBJ1-2, the full variable domain is DSGVTQTPKHLITATGQRVTLRCSPRSGDLSVYWYQQSLDQGLQFLIQYYNGEERAKGNILERFSAQQFPDLHSELNLSSLELGDSALYFCASSAHGGGGNYGYTFGSGTRLTVV.

This chain uses TRBV5-6 with TRBJ1-5; D gene ambiguous. The V end was cut by 3 bases, the J end by 0 bases, with 19 bases between. Germline lookup yields CDR1 SGHDT and CDR2 YYEEEE. The CDR3 is 18 amino acids. As DNA, the CDR3 is TGTGCCAGCAGCTCAAGTAGGTGGCGTGGGGTTAGCAATCAGCCCCAGCATTTT. It yields the protein CASSSSRWRGVSNQPQHF.

CDR3 DNA sequence: TGTGCCAGCGGGGTCAGATCAACTAATGAAAAACTGTTTTTT. Its protein is CASGVRSTNEKLFF. The chain carries TRBV2 and TRBJ1-4; D ambiguous. CDR1 and CDR2 (germline): SNHLY, FYNNEI. Trimming took off 8 bases at V and 0 bases at J, with 10 bases between the two ends. CDR3 length: 14 residues.

The chain is built from TRBV4-1 and TRBJ2-1, with a weak D call TRBD1 (5 bases). This CDR3 is 15 amino acids long. Trimming took 0 bases from V and 2 from J, leaving 8 bases between them. Germline V CDR1 and CDR2: MGHRA, YSYEKL. The CDR3 here is CASSQERGTYNEQFF. The CDR3 DNA reads TGCGCCAGCAGCCAAGAAAGGGGTACCTACAATGAGCAGTTCTTC.

The chain has TRBV3-1 (or the pseudogene TRBV3-2) and TRBJ1-1; maybe TRBD1 (5 bases). Germline V gene data show CDR1 as LGHDT and CDR2 as YNNKEL (reference sequence). CDR3 length: 13 amino acids. V was cut by 9 bases and J by 0 bases, with 11 bases left in between. The DNA of the CDR3 is TGTGCCAGTGGGGGGGGATTGAACACTGAAGCTTTCTTT. Translated, it gives CASGGGLNTEAFF.

Turning to this clone: Sequence at one end of the junction differs from germline and may be a read error. The chain combines TRBV7-7 with TRBJ2-3; the D call may be TRBD1 or TRBD2 (5 bases each). The CDR3 spans 14 residues. Per germline, CDR1 SSHAT and CDR2 FNYEAQ (reference sequence). This CDR3 reads CASSFRGAGDTQYF. The CDR3 DNA reads TGTGCTAGCAGCTTTCGAGGGGCGGGAGATACGCAGTATTTT.

V is TRBV10-2 and J is TRBJ1-5; 8 nucleotides align to TRBD1. The CDR3 consists of 17 residues. From germline, CDR1 is WSHSY and CDR2 SAAADI. V trimming: 2 bases; J trimming: 5 bases; junction bases outside the gene matches: 11. CDR3 loop: CASSEGQGIVQDQPQHF. The CDR3 bases are TGCGCCAGCAGTGAGGGACAGGGAATAGTTCAGGATCAGCCCCAGCATTTT.

This clone was observed once. The V and J genes are TRBV13 and TRBJ1-2; 8 bases are shared with TRBD1. The germline V gene has CDR1 PRHDT and CDR2 FYEKMQ (reference sequence). This CDR3 spans 18 amino acids. Trimming removed 3 bases from V and 4 bases from J; junction bases left unmatched: 16. Written as DNA, the CDR3 is TGTGCCAGCAGCTTGGGCTTAAGTTTTCGGACAGGGCTCTATGGCTACACCTTC. Encoded protein: CASSLGLSFRTGLYGYTF. Complete variable domain (other parts from reference TRBV13 and TRBJ1-2): AAGVIQSPRHLIKEKRETATLKCYPIPRHDTVYWYQQGPGQDPQFLISFYEKMQSDKGSIPDRFSAQQFSDYHSELNMSSLELGDSALYFCASSLGLSFRTGLYGYTFGSGTRLTVV.